Given below is one T cell receptor (beta chain) in context. The CDR3 is 16 amino acids. Trimming left V 1 base short and J 9 bases short, with 17 bases between. Germline V lookup: CDR1 SGHKS, CDR2 YYEKEE (reference sequence). This record belongs to a study of early T cells in non-severe SARS-CoV-2 infection. TCRdb reprocessed the 5' RACE reads with MiXCR, giving one entry per CDR3 protein. The repertoire has around 84,000 distinct CDR3 sequences, approximately 15% of them found once; the top ten carry 6.5% to 9%. This receptor was identified in an adult who was a healthcare worker with PCR-confirmed SARS-CoV-2 infection or an uninfected control (not recorded which). The chain has TRBV5-5 and TRBJ1-6; no reliable D call. Material for sequencing was whole blood. In nucleotides, the CDR3 is TGTGCCAGCAGCTTGAACCGGGGAGTATCGGGTTCACCCCTCCACTTT. It translates to CASSLNRGVSGSPLHF.